The subject of this entry is one T cell receptor beta chain. Its antigen is unknown. Oncomine TCR Beta short-read sequencing was applied to DNA from cultured CD4+ T cells. The template was genomic DNA from cultured CD4+ T cells. One entry per CDR3 protein, called by TCRdb with MiXCR from the PCR reads. The sample includes 8,500 to 10,000 distinct CDR3 sequences, around 60% of them seen just once. The data were obtained in a study of vaccination and CD4 T cells after COVID-19. Overall study context: Median time from second vaccine dose to sampling was about 70 days (14 to 241).

Treatment given: roughly 10-day PBMC culture with coronavirus spike peptide pools or control peptides (ViraFEST assay). Samples of CD4+ T cells were obtained from the unexposed donor before the COVID-19 pandemic (2011-2018). Broader study findings: Post-vaccination reactive clonotypes (median 38) did not differ significantly from post-infection (21). Convalescent patients showed a median roughly 90% of reactive clones that were seen only post-vaccination.

V was shortened by 3 bases and J by 2 bases, with 10 bases between the two germline ends. Germline loops: CDR1 KGHSH, CDR2 LQKENI. The CDR3 is 14 residues long. This chain links TRBV18 with TRBJ1-2; D is perhaps TRBD1 (6 bases). This TCR was recovered from a human donor in good health. The sequencing sample was made of CD4+ T cells from blood, cultured in vitro. CDR3 DNA sequence: TGTGCCAGCTCACCTATTGGACAGAACTATGGCTACACCTTC. This translates into CASSPIGQNYGYTF.